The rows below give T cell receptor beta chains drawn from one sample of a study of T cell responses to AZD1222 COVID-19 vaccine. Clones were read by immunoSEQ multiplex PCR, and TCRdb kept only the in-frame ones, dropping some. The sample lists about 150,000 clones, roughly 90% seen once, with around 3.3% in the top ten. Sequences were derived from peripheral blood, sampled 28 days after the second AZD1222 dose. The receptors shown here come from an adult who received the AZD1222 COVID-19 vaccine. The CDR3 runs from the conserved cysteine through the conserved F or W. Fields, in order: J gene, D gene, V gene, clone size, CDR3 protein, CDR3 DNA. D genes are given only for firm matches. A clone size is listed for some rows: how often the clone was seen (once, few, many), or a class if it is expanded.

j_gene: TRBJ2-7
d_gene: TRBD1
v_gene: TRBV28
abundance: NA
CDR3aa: CASKVGTGDREQYF
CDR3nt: TGTGCTTCAAAGGTGGGGACAGGGGATCGCGAGCAGTACTTC

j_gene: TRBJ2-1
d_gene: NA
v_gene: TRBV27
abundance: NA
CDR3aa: CASSLLQSSYNEQFF
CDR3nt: TGTGCCAGCAGTTTACTTCAGAGCTCCTACAATGAGCAGTTCTTC

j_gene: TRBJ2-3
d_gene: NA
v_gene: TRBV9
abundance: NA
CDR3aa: CASSVAPGTSTDTQYF
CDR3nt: TGTGCCAGCAGCGTAGCTCCAGGGACAAGCACAGATACGCAGTATTTT

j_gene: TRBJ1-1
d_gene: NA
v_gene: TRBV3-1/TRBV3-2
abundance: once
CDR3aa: CASRQSGMNTEAFF
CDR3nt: TGTGCCAGCAGGCAATCCGGGATGAACACTGAAGCTTTCTTT

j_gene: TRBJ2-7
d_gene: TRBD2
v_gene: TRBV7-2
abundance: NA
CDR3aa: CASSLAEVGVVASGSRNEQYF
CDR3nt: TGTGCCAGCAGCTTAGCGGAGGTAGGGGTCGTTGCTAGCGGGAGCAGGAACGAGCAGTACTTC

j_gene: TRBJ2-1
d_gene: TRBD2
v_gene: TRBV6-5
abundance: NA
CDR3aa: CASTQGLAGRSEQFF
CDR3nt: TGTGCCAGCACCCAGGGTCTAGCGGGACGCAGTGAGCAGTTCTTC

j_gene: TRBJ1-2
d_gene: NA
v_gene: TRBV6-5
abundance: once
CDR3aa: CASRAGAQAGYTF
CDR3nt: TGTGCCAGCAGAGCGGGGGCACAGGCAGGCTACACCTTC

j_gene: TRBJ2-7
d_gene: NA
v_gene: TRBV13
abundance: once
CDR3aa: CASSRSRSYEQYF
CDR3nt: TGTGCCAGCAGCCGCTCCCGATCCTACGAGCAGTACTTC

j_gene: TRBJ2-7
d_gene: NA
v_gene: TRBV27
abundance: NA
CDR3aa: CASSPGTPYEQYF
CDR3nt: TGTGCCAGCAGTCCCGGGACGCCTTACGAGCAGTACTTC

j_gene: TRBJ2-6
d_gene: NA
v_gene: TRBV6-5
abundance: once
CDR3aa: CASSYSTGLGANVLTF
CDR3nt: TGTGCCAGCAGTTACTCCACAGGGCTCGGGGCCAACGTCCTGACTTTC

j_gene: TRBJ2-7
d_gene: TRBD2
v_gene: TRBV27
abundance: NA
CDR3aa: CASTRSGTTYEQYF
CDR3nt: TGTGCCAGCACTAGAAGCGGGACTACCTACGAGCAGTACTTC

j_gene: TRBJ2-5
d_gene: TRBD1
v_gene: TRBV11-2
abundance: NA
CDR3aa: CASSTGTGDRTQYF
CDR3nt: TGTGCCAGCAGCACAGGGACAGGCGATCGGACCCAGTACTTC

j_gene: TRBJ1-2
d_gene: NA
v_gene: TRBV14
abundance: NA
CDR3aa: CASSQRGSGYYGYTF
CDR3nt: TGTGCCAGCAGCCAACGGGGTTCGGGGTACTATGGCTACACCTTC

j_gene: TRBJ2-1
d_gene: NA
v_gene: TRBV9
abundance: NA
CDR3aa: CASSPGGDAQFF
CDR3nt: TGTGCCAGCAGCCCAGGTGGGGACGCACAGTTCTTC

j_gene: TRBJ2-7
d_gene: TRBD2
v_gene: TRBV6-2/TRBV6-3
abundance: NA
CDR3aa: CASSTSRTRYYEQYF
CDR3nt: TGTGCCAGCAGTACCTCACGGACTAGGTACTACGAGCAGTACTTC

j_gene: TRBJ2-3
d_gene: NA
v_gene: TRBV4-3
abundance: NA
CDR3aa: CASSRTGTSDTQYF
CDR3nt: TGCGCCAGCAGCCGTACAGGGACATCAGATACGCAGTATTTT

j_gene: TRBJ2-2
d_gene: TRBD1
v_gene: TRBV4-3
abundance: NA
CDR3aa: CASSQGQGTGELFF
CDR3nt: TGCGCCAGCAGCCAAGGACAGGGTACCGGGGAGCTGTTTTTT

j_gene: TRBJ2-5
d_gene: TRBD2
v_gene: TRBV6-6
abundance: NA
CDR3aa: CASSRTGTSDQETQYF
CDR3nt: TGTGCCAGCAGTCGAACCGGGACTAGCGACCAAGAGACCCAGTACTTC

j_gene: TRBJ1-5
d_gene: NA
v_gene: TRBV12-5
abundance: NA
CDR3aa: CASARAEDQPQHF
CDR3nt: TGTGCTAGTGCCAGGGCAGAGGATCAGCCCCAGCATTTT

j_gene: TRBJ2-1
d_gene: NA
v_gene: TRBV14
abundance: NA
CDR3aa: CASSQAGFRGSYNEQFF
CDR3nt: TGTGCCAGCAGCCAAGCGGGATTCCGGGGCTCCTACAATGAGCAGTTCTTC

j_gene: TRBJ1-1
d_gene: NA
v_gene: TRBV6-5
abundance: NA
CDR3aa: CASSRGGNTEAFF
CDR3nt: TGTGCCAGCAGTCGGGGGGGGAACACTGAAGCTTTCTTT

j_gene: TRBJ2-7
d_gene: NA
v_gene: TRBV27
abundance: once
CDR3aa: CASSLGATYEQYF
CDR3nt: TGTGCCAGCAGTTTAGGGGCGACCTACGAGCAGTACTTC

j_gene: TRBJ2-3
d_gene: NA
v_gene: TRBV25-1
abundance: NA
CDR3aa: CASSDPGQPDTQYF
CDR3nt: TGTGCCAGCAGTGACCCCGGACAACCTGATACGCAGTATTTT

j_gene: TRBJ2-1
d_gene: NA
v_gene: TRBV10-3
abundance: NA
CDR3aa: CAISGGTSSYNEQFF
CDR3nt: TGTGCCATCAGTGGCGGTACGAGCTCCTACAATGAGCAGTTCTTC

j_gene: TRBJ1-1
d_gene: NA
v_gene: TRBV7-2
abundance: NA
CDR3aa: CASSSSWGTEAFF
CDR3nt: TGTGCCAGCAGCTCCTCCTGGGGGACTGAAGCTTTCTTT

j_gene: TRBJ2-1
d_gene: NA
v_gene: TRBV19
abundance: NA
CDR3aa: CASSIGPTEQFF
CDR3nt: TGTGCCAGTAGTATAGGACCGACTGAGCAGTTCTTC

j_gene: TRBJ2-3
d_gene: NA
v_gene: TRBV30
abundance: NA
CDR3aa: CAWSQGIPYAQYF
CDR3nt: TGTGCCTGGAGTCAAGGCATCCCCTATGCGCAGTATTTT

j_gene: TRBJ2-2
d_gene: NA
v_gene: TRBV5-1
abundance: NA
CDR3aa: CASSLLLGGANTGELFF
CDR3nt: TGCGCCAGCAGCTTGTTGTTGGGCGGCGCGAACACCGGGGAGCTGTTTTTT

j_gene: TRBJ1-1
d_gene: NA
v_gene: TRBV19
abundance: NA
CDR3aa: CASSMVGKMNTEAFF
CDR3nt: TGTGCCAGTAGTATGGTAGGCAAGATGAACACTGAAGCTTTCTTT

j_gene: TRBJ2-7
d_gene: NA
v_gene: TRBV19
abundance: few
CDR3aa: CASSGGSYEQYF
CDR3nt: TGTGCCAGTAGTGGTGGCTCCTACGAGCAGTACTTC

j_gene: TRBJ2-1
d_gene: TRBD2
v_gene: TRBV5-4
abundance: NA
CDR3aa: CASSLKVSAGDSEQFF
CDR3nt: TGTGCCAGCAGCTTGAAGGTCTCTGCGGGAGACAGTGAGCAGTTCTTC

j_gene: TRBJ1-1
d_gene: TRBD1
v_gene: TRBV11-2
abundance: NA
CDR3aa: CASSLDRGRGAFF
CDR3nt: TGTGCCAGCAGCTTAGATAGGGGGCGCGGGGCTTTCTTT

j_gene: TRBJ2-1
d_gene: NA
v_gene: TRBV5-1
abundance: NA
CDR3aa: CASSSRGDEQFF
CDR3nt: TGCGCCAGCAGTTCACGGGGCGATGAGCAGTTCTTC

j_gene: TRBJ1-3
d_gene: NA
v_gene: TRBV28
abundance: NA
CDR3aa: CASSSPTDSGNTIYF
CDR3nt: TGTGCCAGCAGTTCCCCGACGGACTCTGGAAACACCATATATTTT

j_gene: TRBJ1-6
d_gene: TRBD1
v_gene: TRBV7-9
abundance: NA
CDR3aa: CASSWTGSSYNSPLHF
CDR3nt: TGTGCCAGCAGCTGGACAGGGAGCTCCTATAATTCACCCCTCCACTTT

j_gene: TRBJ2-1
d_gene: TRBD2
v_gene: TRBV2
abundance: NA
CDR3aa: CASMAGLAGRNEQFF
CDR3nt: TGTGCCAGCATGGCGGGACTAGCGGGACGGAATGAGCAGTTCTTC

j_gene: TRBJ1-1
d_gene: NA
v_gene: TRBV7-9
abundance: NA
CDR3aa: CASSLNYRGTEAFF
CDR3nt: TGTGCCAGCAGCTTAAATTATCGGGGCACTGAAGCTTTCTTT

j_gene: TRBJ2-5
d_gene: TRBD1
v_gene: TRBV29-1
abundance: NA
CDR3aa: CSVEDGRGREETQYF
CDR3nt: TGCAGCGTTGAAGATGGAAGGGGGCGCGAAGAGACCCAGTACTTC

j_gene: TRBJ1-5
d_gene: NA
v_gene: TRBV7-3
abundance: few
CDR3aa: CASSLTSSNQPQHF
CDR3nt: TGTGCCAGCAGCTTAACGTCGAGCAATCAGCCCCAGCATTTT

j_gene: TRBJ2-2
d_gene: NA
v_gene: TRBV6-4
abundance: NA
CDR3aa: CASSETLDGELFF
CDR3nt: TGTGCCAGCAGCGAGACGTTAGACGGGGAGCTGTTTTTT

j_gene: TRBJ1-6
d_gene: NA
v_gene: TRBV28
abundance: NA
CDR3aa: CASSPTYQGRDSPLHF
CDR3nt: TGTGCCAGCAGTCCTACCTACCAGGGGAGGGATTCACCCCTCCACTTT

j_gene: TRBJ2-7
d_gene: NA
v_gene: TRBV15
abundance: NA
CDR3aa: CATSPTMGGLDEQYF
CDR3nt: TGTGCCACCAGCCCCACTATGGGTGGTCTGGACGAGCAGTACTTC

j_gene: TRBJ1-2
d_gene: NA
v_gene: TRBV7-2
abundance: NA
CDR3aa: CASSLDVAANYGYTF
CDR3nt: TGTGCCAGCAGCTTAGACGTGGCAGCTAACTATGGCTACACCTTC

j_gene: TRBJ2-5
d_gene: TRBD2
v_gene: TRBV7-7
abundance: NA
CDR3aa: CASSLGLAGETQYF
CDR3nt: TGTGCCAGCAGCTTGGGACTAGCGGGAGAGACCCAGTACTTC

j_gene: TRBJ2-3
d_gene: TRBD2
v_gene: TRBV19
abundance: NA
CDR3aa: CASRLAGDTDTQYF
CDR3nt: TGTGCCAGTAGACTAGCGGGAGACACAGATACGCAGTATTTT

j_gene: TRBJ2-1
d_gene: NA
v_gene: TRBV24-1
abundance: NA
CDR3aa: CATSEAVNNEQFF
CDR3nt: TGTGCCACCAGTGAGGCGGTCAACAATGAGCAGTTCTTC

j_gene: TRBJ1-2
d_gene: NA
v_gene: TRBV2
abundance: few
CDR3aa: CASSEVDRRYGYTF
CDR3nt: TGTGCCAGCAGTGAAGTCGACCGGAGGTATGGCTACACCTTC

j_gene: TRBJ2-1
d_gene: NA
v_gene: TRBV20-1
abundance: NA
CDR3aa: CSASPGNEQFF
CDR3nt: TGCAGTGCTAGTCCGGGGAATGAGCAGTTCTTC

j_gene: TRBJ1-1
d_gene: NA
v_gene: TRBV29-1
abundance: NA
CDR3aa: CSPPKVTEAFF
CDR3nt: TGCAGCCCTCCTAAGGTGACTGAAGCTTTCTTT

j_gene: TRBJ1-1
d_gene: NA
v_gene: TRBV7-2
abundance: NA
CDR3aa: CASSVRHTSFEAFF
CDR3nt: TGTGCCAGCAGCGTGAGGCACACTTCCTTTGAAGCTTTCTTT

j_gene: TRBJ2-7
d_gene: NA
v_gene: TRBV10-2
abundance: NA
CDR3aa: CASTPMGGLGEQYF
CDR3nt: TGCGCCAGCACCCCGATGGGGGGGCTTGGGGAGCAGTACTTC

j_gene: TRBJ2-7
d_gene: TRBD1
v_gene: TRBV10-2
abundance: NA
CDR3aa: CASSASGGYEQYF
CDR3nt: TGCGCCAGCAGTGCGTCAGGGGGCTACGAGCAGTACTTC

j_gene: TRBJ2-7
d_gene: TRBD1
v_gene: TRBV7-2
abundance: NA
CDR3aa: CASSFRGQGAEEQYF
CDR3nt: TGTGCCAGCAGCTTCCGCGGACAGGGGGCCGAGGAGCAGTACTTC

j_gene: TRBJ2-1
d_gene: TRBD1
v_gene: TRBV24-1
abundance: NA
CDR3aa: CATSLGTVEQFF
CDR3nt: TGTGCCACAAGTCTAGGGACAGTTGAGCAGTTCTTC

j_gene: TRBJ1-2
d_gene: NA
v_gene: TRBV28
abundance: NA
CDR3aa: CASSLRQDHDGYTF
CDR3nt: TGTGCCAGCAGTTTAAGGCAGGATCACGATGGCTACACCTTC

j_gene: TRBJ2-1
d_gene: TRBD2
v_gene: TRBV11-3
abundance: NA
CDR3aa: CASSWGLAAVDEQFF
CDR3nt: TGTGCCAGCAGCTGGGGACTAGCGGCGGTGGATGAGCAGTTCTTC

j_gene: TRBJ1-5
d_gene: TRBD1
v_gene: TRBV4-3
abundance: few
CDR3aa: CASSLGTGPQPQHF
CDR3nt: TGCGCCAGCAGCCTAGGGACAGGGCCTCAGCCCCAGCATTTT

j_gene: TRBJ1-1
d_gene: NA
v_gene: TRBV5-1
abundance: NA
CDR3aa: CASRTGTTEAFF
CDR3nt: TGCGCCAGTCGGACGGGGACCACTGAAGCTTTCTTT

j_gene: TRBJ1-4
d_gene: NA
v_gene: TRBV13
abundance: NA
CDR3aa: CASSLNNEKLFF
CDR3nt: TGTGCCAGCAGCCTTAATAATGAAAAACTGTTTTTT

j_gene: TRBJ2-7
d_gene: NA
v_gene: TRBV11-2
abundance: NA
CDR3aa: CASRPLGSYEQYF
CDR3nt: TGTGCCAGCAGACCTCTAGGGTCCTACGAGCAGTACTTC